Sequencing of this TCR beta chain was carried out in a study of T cell repertoires in cytomegalovirus infection. Study information: Indications of both CMV infection and matching HLA type were provided by public TCR beta signatures.

TCRdb reprocessed the reads with MiXCR, giving one entry per CDR3 protein. In the table there are roughly 500,000 distinct CDR3 sequences, roughly a third of which are singletons. This clonotype appeared a few times. The antigen is not known. A read error is likely, as this CDR3 ends without the conserved phenylalanine or tryptophan. It is unclear where the CDR3 begins or ends on the DNA, so no DNA is shown, and the CDR3 is as TCRdb lists it. The sample here was cultured PBMCs, taken from culture after CMV antigen stimulation. The TCR sequence derives from a human donor in good health (CMV status not recorded). Some clones in this sample may be carry-over from other donors' samples.

CDR3 loop: CASSLTSGHPAS. The chain combines TRBV7-9 with TRBJ2-1; the DNA was not compared with TRBD1, the D call given in the table. The CDR3 totals 12 residues, both ends included. Germline V lookup: CDR1 SEHNR, CDR2 FQNEAQ (reference sequence).